The source of this T cell receptor (beta chain) is a study of human T cells and chemical hapten exposure. Time point defined: pre-sensitization, week 0. Treatment indicated: therapeutic diphenylcyclopropenone sensitization with weekly scalp DPC. Non-pregnant alopecia patients aged 18 to 70, suitable for DPC therapy. CDR1 and CDR2 (germline): GTSNPN, SVGIG (reference sequence). The CDR3 spans 11 residues. The J segment lost 12 bases and the V segment lost 3 bases, leaving 5 bases of the junction unmatched. In TCRdb, the RACE reads were re-called with MiXCR into one record per CDR3 protein. The sample records about 120,000 distinct CDR3 sequences, less than 15% being singletons.

The sequence derives from a woman younger than 30 with alopecia areata. Some clones in this sample may be carry-over from other donors' samples. The chain combines TRBV30 with TRBJ2-1, with 7 nucleotides matching TRBD1. The sample here was whole blood, taken in connection with sensitization to the hapten diphenylcyclopropenone (DPC). The CDR3 DNA sequence: TGTGCCTGGAGCCACCGGGACAGGCAGTTCTTC. Translation gives CAWSHRDRQFF.